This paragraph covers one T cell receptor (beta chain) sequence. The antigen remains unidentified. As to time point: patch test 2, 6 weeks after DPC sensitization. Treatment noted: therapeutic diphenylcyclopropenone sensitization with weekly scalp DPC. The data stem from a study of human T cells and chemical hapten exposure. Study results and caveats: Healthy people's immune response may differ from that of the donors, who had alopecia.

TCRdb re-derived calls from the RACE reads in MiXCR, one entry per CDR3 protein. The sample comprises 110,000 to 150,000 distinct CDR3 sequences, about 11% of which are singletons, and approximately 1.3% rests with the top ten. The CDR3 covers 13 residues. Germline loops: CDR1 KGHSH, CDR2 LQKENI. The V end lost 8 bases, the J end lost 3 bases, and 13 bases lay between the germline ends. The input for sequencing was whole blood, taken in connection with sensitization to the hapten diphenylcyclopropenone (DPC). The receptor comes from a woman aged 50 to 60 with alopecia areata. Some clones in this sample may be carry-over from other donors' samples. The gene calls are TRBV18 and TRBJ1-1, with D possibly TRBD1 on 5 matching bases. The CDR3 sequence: CASISRGDTEAFF. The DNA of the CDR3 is TGTGCCAGCATCTCGCGAGGGGACACTGAAGCTTTCTTT.